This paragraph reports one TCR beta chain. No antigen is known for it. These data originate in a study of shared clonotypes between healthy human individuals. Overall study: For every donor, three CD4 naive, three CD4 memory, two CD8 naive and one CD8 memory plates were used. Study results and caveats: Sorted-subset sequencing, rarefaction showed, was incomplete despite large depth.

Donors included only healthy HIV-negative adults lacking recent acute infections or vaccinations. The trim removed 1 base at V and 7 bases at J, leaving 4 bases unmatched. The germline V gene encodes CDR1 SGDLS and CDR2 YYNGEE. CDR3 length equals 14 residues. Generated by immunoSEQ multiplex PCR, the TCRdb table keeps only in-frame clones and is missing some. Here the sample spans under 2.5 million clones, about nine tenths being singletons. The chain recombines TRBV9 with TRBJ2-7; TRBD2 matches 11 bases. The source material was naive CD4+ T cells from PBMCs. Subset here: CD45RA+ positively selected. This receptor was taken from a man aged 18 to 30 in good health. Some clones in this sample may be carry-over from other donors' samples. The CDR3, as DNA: TGTGCCAGCAGCGTAAAACTAGCGGGAGATGAGCAGTACTTC. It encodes CASSVKLAGDEQYF.